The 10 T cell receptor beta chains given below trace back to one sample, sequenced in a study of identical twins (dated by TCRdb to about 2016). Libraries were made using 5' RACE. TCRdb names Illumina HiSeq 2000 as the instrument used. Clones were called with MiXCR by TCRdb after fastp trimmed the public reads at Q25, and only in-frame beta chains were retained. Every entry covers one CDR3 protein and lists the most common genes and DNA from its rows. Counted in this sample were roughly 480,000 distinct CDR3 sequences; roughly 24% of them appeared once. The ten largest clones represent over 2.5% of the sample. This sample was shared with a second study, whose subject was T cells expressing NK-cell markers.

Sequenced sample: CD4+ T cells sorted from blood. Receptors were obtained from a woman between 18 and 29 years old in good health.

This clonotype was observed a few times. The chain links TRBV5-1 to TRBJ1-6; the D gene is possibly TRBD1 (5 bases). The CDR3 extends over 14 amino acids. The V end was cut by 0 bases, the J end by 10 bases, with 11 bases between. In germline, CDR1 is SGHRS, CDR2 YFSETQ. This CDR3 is CASSLAGRESPLHF. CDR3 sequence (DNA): TGCGCCAGCAGCTTGGCGGGCAGGGAATCACCCCTCCACTTT. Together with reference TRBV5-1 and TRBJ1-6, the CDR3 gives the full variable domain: KAGVTQTPRYLIKTRGQQVTLSCSPISGHRSVSWYQQTPGQGLQFLFEYFSETQRNKGNFPGRFSGRQFSNSRSEMNVSTLELGDSALYLCASSLAGRESPLHFGNGTRLTVT.

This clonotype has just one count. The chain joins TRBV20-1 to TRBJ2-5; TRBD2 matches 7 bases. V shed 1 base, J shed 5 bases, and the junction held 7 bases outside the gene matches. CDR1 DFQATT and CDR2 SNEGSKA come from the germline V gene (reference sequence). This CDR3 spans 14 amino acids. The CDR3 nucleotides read TGCAGTGCTAGAGGGGGGGGGTCCTCGGAGACCCAGTACTTC. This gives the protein CSARGGGSSETQYF.

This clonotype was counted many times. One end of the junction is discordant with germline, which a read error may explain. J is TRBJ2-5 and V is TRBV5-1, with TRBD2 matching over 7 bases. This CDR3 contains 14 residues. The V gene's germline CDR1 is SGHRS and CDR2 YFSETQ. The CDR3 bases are TGTGCCAGCAGCTTAGCGGGCTTCCAAGAGACCCAGTACTTC. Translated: CASSLAGFQETQYF.

CDR3 sequence (DNA): TGCGCCAGCAGCCCCGAAGTGGGGGGAGCCTACAATGAGCAGTTCTTC. It codes for CASSPEVGGAYNEQFF. The chain recombines TRBV5-1 with TRBJ2-1, with D perhaps TRBD2 (6 bases). CDR1 SGHRS and CDR2 YFSETQ come from the germline V gene. CDR3 length: 16 residues. V lost 4 bases and J 2 bases, leaving 16 bases between the germline ends.

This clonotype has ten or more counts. The CDR3 region has the DNA TGTGCCAGCAGCTTCGGGACAGGGAACACTGAAGCTTTCTTT. As protein: CASSFGTGNTEAFF. The gene calls are TRBV5-6 and TRBJ1-1; 8 bases match TRBD1. Germline CDR1 is SGHDT and CDR2 is YYEEEE. The CDR3 spans 14 residues. The J segment lost 1 base and the V segment lost 2 bases, leaving 1 base of the junction unmatched.

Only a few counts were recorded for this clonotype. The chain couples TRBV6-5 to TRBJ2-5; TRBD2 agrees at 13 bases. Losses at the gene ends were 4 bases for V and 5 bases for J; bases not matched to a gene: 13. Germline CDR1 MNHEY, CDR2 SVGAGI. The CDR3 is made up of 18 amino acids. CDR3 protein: CASSLAGLAGVGGETQYF. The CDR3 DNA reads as TGTGCCAGCAGTTTGGCCGGACTAGCGGGAGTTGGGGGCGAGACCCAGTACTTC.

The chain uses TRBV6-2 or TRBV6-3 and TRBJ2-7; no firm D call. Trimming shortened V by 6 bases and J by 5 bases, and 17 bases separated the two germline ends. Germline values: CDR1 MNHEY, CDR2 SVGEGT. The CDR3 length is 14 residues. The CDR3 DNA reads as TGTGCCAGCAGGAAACCCGGTAGTCTAGACGAGCAGTACTTC. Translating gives CASRKPGSLDEQYF.

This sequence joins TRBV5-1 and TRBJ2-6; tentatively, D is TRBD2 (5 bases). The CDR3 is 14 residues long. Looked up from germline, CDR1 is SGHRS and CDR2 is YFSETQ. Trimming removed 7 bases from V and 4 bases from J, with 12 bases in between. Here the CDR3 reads CASGTGEGANVLTF. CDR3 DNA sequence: TGCGCCAGCGGTACCGGGGAAGGGGCCAACGTCCTGACTTTC.

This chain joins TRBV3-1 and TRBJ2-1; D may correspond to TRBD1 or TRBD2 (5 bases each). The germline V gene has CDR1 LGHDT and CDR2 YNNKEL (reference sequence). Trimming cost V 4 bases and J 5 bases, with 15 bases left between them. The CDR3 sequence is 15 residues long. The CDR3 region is CASSLGVVTHNEQFF. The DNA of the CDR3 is TGTGCCAGCAGCCTGGGGGTAGTAACCCACAATGAGCAGTTCTTC.

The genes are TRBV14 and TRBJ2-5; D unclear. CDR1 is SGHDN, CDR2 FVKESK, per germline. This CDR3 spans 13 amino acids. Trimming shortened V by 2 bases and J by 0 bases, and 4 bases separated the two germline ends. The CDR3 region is CASSQHNQETQYF. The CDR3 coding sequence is TGTGCCAGCAGCCAACACAACCAAGAGACCCAGTACTTC.